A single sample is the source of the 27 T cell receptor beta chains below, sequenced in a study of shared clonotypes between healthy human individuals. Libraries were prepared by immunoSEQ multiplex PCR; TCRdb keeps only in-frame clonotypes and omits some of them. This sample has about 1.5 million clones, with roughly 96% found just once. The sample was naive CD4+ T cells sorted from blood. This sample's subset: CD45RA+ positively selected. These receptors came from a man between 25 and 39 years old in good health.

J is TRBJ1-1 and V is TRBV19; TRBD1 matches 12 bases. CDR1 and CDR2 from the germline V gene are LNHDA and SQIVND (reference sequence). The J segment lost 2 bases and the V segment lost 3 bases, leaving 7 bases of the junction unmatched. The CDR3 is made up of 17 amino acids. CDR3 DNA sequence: TGTGCCAGTAGTATCCCGGGACAGGGGGCATCAAACACTGAAGCTTTCTTT. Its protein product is CASSIPGQGASNTEAFF.

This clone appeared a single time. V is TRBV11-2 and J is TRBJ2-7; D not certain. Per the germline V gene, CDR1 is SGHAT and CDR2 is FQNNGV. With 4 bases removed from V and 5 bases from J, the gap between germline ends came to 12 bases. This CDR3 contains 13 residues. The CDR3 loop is CASSSLGLNEQYF. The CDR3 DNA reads TGTGCCAGCAGCTCTCTGGGCCTTAACGAGCAGTACTTC.

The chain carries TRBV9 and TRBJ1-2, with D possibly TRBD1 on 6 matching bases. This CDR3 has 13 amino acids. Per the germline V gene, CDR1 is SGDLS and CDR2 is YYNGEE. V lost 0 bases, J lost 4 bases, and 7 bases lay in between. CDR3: CASSVEQGYGYTF. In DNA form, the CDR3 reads TGTGCCAGCAGCGTAGAACAGGGCTATGGCTACACCTTC.

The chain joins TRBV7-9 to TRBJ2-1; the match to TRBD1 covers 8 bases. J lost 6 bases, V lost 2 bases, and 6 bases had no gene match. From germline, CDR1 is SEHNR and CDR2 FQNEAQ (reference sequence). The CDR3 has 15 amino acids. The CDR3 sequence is CASSLTSGTGNEQFF. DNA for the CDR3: TGTGCCAGCAGCTTAACTTCCGGGACAGGCAATGAGCAGTTCTTC.

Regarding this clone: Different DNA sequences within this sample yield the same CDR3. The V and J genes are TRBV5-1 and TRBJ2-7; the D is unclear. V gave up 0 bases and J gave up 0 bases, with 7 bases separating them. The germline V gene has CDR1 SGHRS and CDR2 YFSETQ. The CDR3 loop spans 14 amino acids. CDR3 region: CASSLDSSSYEQYF. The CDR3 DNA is TGCGCCAGCAGCTTGGACTCAAGCTCCTACGAGCAGTACTTC.

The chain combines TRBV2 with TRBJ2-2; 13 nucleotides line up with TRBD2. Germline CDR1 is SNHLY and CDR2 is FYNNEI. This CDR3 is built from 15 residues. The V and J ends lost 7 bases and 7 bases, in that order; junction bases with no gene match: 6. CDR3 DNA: TGTGCCAGCACTCCCAGGACTAGCGGGGGCGGGGAGCTGTTTTTT. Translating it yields CASTPRTSGGGELFF.

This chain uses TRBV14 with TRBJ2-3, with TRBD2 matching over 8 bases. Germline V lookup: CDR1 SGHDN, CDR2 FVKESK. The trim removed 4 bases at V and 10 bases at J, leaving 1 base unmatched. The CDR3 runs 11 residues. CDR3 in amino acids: CASSLSGAQYF. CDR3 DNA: TGTGCCAGCAGCCTTAGCGGGGCGCAGTATTTT.

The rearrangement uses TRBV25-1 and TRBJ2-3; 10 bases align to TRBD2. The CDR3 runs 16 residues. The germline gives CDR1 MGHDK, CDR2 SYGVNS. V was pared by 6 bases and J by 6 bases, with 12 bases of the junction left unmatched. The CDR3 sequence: CASRPTVAGGFDTQYF. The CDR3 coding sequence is TGTGCCAGCAGACCTACCGTAGCGGGAGGTTTCGATACGCAGTATTTT.

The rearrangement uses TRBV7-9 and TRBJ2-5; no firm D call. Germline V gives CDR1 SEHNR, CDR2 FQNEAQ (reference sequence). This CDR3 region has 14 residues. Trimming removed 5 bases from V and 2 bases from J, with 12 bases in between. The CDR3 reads CASSPRQPQETQYF. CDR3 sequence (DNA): TGTGCCAGCAGCCCTAGACAACCACAAGAGACCCAGTACTTC.

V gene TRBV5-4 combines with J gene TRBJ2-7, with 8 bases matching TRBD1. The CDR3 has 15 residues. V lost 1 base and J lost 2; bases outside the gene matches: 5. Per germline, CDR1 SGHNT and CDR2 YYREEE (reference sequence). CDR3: CASSLRTGTPYEQYF. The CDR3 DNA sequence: TGTGCCAGCAGCTTGAGGACAGGGACTCCCTACGAGCAGTACTTC.

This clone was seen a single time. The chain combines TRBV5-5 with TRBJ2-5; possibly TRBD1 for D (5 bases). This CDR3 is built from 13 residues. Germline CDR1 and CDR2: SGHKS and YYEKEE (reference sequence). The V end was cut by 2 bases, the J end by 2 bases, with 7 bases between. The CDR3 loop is CASSFAGQETQYF. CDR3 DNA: TGTGCCAGCAGCTTCGCAGGGCAAGAGACCCAGTACTTC.

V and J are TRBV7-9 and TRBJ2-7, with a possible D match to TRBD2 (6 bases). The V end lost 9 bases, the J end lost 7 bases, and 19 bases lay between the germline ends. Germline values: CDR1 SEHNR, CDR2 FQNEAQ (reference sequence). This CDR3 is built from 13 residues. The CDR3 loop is CASTHAGPMEQYF. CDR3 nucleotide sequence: TGTGCCAGTACTCACGCGGGGCCGATGGAGCAGTACTTC.

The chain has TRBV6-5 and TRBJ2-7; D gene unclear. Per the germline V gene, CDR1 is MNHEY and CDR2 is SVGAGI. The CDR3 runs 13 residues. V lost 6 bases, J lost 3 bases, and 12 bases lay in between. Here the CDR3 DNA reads TGTGCCAGCAGGCGGCCAGCCGGCTACGAGCAGTACTTC. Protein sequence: CASRRPAGYEQYF.

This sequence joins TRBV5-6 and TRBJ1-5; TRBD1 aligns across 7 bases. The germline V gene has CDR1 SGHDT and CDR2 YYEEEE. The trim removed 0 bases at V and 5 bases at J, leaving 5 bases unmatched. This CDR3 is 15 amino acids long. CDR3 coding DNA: TGTGCCAGCAGCTTGGTACGGGACAGAGATCAGCCCCAGCATTTT. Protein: CASSLVRDRDQPQHF.

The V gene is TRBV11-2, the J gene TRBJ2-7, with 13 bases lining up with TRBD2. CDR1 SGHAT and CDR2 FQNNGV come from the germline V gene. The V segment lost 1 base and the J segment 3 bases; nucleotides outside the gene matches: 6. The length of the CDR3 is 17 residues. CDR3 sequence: CASSLGGTSGTFYEQYF. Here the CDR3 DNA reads TGTGCCAGCAGCTTAGGCGGGACTAGCGGGACCTTCTACGAGCAGTACTTC.

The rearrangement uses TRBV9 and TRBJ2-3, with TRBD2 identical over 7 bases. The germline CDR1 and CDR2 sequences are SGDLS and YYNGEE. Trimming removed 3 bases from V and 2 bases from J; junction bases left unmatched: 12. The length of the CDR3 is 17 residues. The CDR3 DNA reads TGTGCCAGCAGCGCTCGCGGACTAGTTGAGTTCACAGATACGCAGTATTTT. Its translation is CASSARGLVEFTDTQYF.

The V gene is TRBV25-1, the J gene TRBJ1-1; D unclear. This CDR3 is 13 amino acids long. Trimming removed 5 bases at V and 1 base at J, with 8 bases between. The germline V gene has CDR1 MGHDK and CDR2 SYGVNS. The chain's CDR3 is CASSFTENTEAFF. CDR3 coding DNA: TGTGCCAGCAGTTTCACAGAGAACACTGAAGCTTTCTTT.

The CDR3 DNA follows: TGTGCCAGCAGCCCAATTCCGGACAGGACCTACTACTACGAGCAGTACTTC. Amino acids: CASSPIPDRTYYYEQYF. The chain couples TRBV7-8 to TRBJ2-7, with TRBD1 identical over 7 bases. This CDR3 has 17 residues. Germline values: CDR1 SGHVS, CDR2 FQNEAQ. V shed 5 bases, J shed 3 bases, and the junction held 16 bases outside the gene matches.

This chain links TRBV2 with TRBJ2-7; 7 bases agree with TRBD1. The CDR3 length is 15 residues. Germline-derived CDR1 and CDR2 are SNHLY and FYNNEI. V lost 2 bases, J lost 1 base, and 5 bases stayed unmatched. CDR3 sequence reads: CASSEPRGQSYEQYF. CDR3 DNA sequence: TGTGCCAGCAGTGAACCAAGGGGGCAATCCTACGAGCAGTACTTC.

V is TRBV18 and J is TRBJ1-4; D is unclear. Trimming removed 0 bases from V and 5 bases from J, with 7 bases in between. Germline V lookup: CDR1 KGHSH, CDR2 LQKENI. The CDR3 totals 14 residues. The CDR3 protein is CASSPPGRNEKLFF. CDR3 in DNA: TGTGCCAGCTCACCACCCGGGCGAAATGAAAAACTGTTTTTT.

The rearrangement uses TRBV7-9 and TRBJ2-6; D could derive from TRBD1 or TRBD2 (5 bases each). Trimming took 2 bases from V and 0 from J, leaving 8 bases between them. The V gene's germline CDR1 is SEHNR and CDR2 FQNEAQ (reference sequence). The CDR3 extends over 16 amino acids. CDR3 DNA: TGTGCCAGCAGCTTATGGGGGAACTCTGGGGCCAACGTCCTGACTTTC. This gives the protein CASSLWGNSGANVLTF.

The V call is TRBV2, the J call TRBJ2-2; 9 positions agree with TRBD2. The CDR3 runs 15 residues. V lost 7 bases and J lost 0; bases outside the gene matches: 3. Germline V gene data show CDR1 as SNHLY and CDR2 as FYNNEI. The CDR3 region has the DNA TGTGCCAGCAAAAAGCGGGAGGCGAACACCGGGGAGCTGTTTTTT. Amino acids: CASKKREANTGELFF.

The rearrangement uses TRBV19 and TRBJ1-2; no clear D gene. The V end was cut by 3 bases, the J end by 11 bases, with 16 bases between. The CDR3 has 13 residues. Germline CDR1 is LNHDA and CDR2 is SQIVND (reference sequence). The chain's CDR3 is CASSMVSGPPYTF. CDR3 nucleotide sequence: TGTGCCAGTAGTATGGTCAGCGGGCCTCCTTACACCTTC.

CDR3: CASSAANTNNEQFF. DNA for the CDR3: TGTGCCAGCAGTGCGGCGAATACTAACAATGAGCAGTTCTTC. The genes are TRBV25-1 and TRBJ2-1, with no clear D. Trimming took 4 bases from V and 5 from J, leaving 12 bases between them. The CDR3 sequence is 14 residues long. Germline V gene data show CDR1 as MGHDK and CDR2 as SYGVNS.

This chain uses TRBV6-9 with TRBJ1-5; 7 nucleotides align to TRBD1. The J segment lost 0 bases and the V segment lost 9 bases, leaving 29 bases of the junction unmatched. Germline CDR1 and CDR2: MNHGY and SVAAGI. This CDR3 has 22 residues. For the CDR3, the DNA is TGTGCCAGTACAGTCCTAAGGCAGGGGGGATCCGAGGGTCCTCATAGCAATCAGCCCCAGCATTTT. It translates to CASTVLRQGGSEGPHSNQPQHF.

The DNA for the CDR3 is TGTGCCAGCAGTACTCCGGGACTCCTCTCCTACGAGCAGTACTTC. It yields the protein CASSTPGLLSYEQYF. This chain joins TRBV28 and TRBJ2-7; perhaps TRBD2 as D (6 bases). Deletions cut 5 bases from V and 0 bases from J, with 14 bases between. The CDR3 is 15 residues long. Germline CDR1 MDHEN, CDR2 SYDVKM.

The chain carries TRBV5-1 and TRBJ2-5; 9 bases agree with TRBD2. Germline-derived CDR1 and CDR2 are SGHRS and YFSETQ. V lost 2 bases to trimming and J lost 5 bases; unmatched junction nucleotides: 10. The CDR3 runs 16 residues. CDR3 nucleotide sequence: TGCGCCAGCAGCTTATCATTAGCGGGAGTGTCTGAGACCCAGTACTTC. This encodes CASSLSLAGVSETQYF.